Listed below are T cell receptor beta chains from one sample, sequenced in a study of neurological immune-mediated disorders. TCRdb ran MiXCR on the 5' RACE reads and lists one entry per CDR3 protein. The profile covers roughly 36,000 distinct CDR3 sequences, with under 4% appearing a single time and around 7.7% taken by the ten largest. Sequenced input: PBMCs. Receptors were obtained from a woman in her fifties or sixties with multiple sclerosis. Each CDR3 is given with its conserved first and last residue. The D gene is left open where the match is weak. Clone size is stated in some rows and not others, as once, few, many or a class when expanded.

clone_size	d_call	v_call	j_call	cdr3_nt	cdr3_aa
-	-	TRBV5-1	TRBJ2-2	TGCGCCAGCAGCTCGGTGCCCCCTGCCGGGGAGCTGTTTTTT	CASSSVPPAGELFF
many	-	TRBV7-6	TRBJ1-2	TGTGCCAGCAGCCCCCCCGGCACAGCCGCTGGCTACACCTTC	CASSPPGTAAGYTF
many	TRBD2	TRBV7-6	TRBJ2-5	TGTGCCAGCAGCTCACCACTAGCGGGGTATGAGACCCAGTACTTC	CASSSPLAGYETQYF
many	TRBD1	TRBV7-9	TRBJ1-1	TGTGCCAGCAGCACGACAGGGGCGAACACTGAAGCTTTCTTT	CASSTTGANTEAFF
many	-	TRBV6-5	TRBJ2-7	TGTGCCAGCAGTTCCCTCCGGGAGCAGTACTTC	CASSSLREQYF
many	TRBD1	TRBV15	TRBJ1-1	TGTGCCACCAGCAGAGCCGGGACGAGGGGGCAGACTGAAGCTTTCTTT	CATSRAGTRGQTEAFF
many	-	TRBV3-1	TRBJ1-2	TGTGCCAGCAGCCCGTCTAGGGAAACTAACTATGGCTACACCTTC	CASSPSRETNYGYTF
many	-	TRBV7-9	TRBJ2-1	TGTGCCAGCAGCTTGGACAATGAGCAGTTCTTC	CASSLDNEQFF
many	TRBD1	TRBV5-1	TRBJ1-2	TGCGCCAGCAGCTCGGGACAGGCCAACTATGGCTACACCTTC	CASSSGQANYGYTF
many	-	TRBV19	TRBJ1-5	TGTGCCAGCACCGGGGGGAATCAGCCCCAGCATTTT	CASTGGNQPQHF
many	-	TRBV20-1	TRBJ1-1	TGCAGTGCTAGAGACTATCAGGGAAGGGGGACTGAAGCTTTCTTT	CSARDYQGRGTEAFF
many	-	TRBV18	TRBJ1-1	TGTGCCAGCTCACCAGGGCGATCTAACACTGAAGCTTTCTTT	CASSPGRSNTEAFF
many	TRBD1	TRBV20-1	TRBJ2-3	TGCAGTGCTAGAGACCAACAGGGGGTAACAGATACGCAGTATTTT	CSARDQQGVTDTQYF
many	TRBD2	TRBV20-1	TRBJ2-5	TGCAGTGCTCCCCTACGGGGGGGGGCGTTGGAGACCCAGTACTTC	CSAPLRGGALETQYF
few	-	TRBV27	TRBJ1-2	TGTGCCAGCAGGGGCCTGCAGGGCCAATATGGCTACACCTTC	CASRGLQGQYGYTF
many	TRBD1	TRBV6-2/TRBV6-3	TRBJ2-4	TGTGCCAGCACCGGGACAGGCACAGCCAAAAACATTCAGTACTTC	CASTGTGTAKNIQYF
many	TRBD2	TRBV5-1	TRBJ2-1	TGCGCCAGCAGCTTGAAGCGGGGGGCCCGAAATGAGCAGTTCTTC	CASSLKRGARNEQFF
many	-	TRBV10-1	TRBJ2-1	TGCGCCAGCAGTGAGTCAGGGGCCAACAATGAGCAGTTCTTC	CASSESGANNEQFF
many	TRBD2	TRBV15	TRBJ2-2	TGTGCCACCAGCAGTCGCGGGGGGGCCGACACCGGGGAGCTGTTTTTT	CATSSRGGADTGELFF
many	-	TRBV10-2	TRBJ1-2	TGCGCCAGCAGTGAAGCCGGGACCTCCGGCTACACCTTC	CASSEAGTSGYTF
-	TRBD1	TRBV5-1	TRBJ1-1	TGCGCCAGCAGCTTGGGTTTTGAGGGGGCGAACACTGAAGCTTTCTTT	CASSLGFEGANTEAFF
many	-	TRBV5-1	TRBJ1-4	TGCGCCAGCAGGAGGGCCTCTTCGCTTGACGAAAAACTGTTTTTT	CASRRASSLDEKLFF
-	-	TRBV20-1	TRBJ2-5	TGCAGTGCTAGCGGGGGGCCGGAGACCCAGTACTTC	CSASGGPETQYF
many	TRBD2	TRBV19	TRBJ2-1	TGTGCCAGTAGACGCGGGGGGGGGGCCAATGAGCAGTTCTTC	CASRRGGGANEQFF
many	-	TRBV20-1	TRBJ1-2	TGCAGTGCTTCGCGCCTTGGGGGCCAGGGCGGCTACACCTTC	CSASRLGGQGGYTF
many	TRBD2	TRBV5-1	TRBJ2-2	TGCGCCAGCAGCTTATCAGCGGGGGCGAACACCGGGGAGCTGTTTTTT	CASSLSAGANTGELFF
many	-	TRBV7-9	TRBJ2-3	TGTGCCAGCAGCCTTGGACAGAGCACAGATACGCAGTATTTT	CASSLGQSTDTQYF
many	-	TRBV5-1	TRBJ2-3	TGCGCCAGCAGCGCTCCGGCTGGGGGCACAGATACGCAGTATTTT	CASSAPAGGTDTQYF
many	-	TRBV5-5	TRBJ1-4	TGTGCCAGCAGCCTGAGTCCGGGGGGCGATGAAAAACTGTTTTTT	CASSLSPGGDEKLFF
many	-	TRBV20-1	TRBJ1-1	TGCAGTGCTAGAGGGGGAACTGAAGCTTTCTTT	CSARGGTEAFF
many	TRBD1	TRBV29-1	TRBJ1-1	TGCAGCGGGGACAGGACGAACACTGAAGCTTTCTTT	CSGDRTNTEAFF
many	-	TRBV20-1	TRBJ2-5	TGCAGTGCTGGGACCGTGAGGGGGGGAATACGAGAGACCCAGTACTTC	CSAGTVRGGIRETQYF
many	-	TRBV14	TRBJ1-2	TGTGCCAGCAGCCAAGTGCGGTTGTATGGCTACACCTTC	CASSQVRLYGYTF
many	-	TRBV10-3	TRBJ1-2	TGTGCCATCATGGGGGGGGACTATGGCTACACCTTC	CAIMGGDYGYTF
many	TRBD2	TRBV5-1	TRBJ2-1	TGCGCCAGCAGCTCGGGACTAGCGGGGGCCCTTGGTGAGCAGTTCTTC	CASSSGLAGALGEQFF
many	-	TRBV20-1	TRBJ2-3	TGCAGTGCTAGACAGGGGAAAACAGATACGCAGTATTTT	CSARQGKTDTQYF
many	TRBD2	TRBV5-1	TRBJ2-1	TGCGCCAGCAGCTTGCGGCTAGCGGGAGGGGATGAGCAGTTCTTC	CASSLRLAGGDEQFF
many	-	TRBV6-6	TRBJ1-4	TGTGCCAGCAGTTACCTGGGGGGTGAAAAACTGTTTTTT	CASSYLGGEKLFF
many	TRBD1	TRBV5-1	TRBJ1-1	TGCGCCAGCAGAACCTTAGGGACAGCTGATGAAGCTTTCTTT	CASRTLGTADEAFF
many	-	TRBV10-2	TRBJ1-1	TGCGCCAGCAAAGAGAACACTGAAGCTTTCTTT	CASKENTEAFF